The 24 T cell receptor beta chains given below trace back to one sample, sequenced in a study of shared clonotypes between healthy human individuals. Clones were read by immunoSEQ multiplex PCR, and TCRdb kept only the in-frame ones, dropping some. Altogether roughly 1,500,000 clones are present, around 98.5% being singletons, with the ten largest covering roughly 0.36%. The sequencing sample was made of naive CD4+ T cells sorted from blood. This sample's subset: CD45RA+ positively selected. The receptor source for this set is a man aged 25-45 years in good health.

The rearrangement uses TRBV5-4 and TRBJ2-2, with TRBD2 matching 8 bases. With V trimmed by 5 bases and J by 2 bases, 2 bases remained unmatched. The germline gives CDR1 SGHNT, CDR2 YYREEE (reference sequence). This CDR3 is built from 14 residues. The CDR3 coding sequence is TGTGCCAGCAGGCGGGAGGCCAACACCGGGGAGCTGTTTTTT. Protein: CASRREANTGELFF.

Concerning this clone itself: Other DNA sequences of this sample code for an identical CDR3. The V call is TRBV30, the J call TRBJ2-7; D is unclear. Germline V gives CDR1 GTSNPN, CDR2 SVGIG (reference sequence). V lost 1 base, J lost 2 bases, and 3 bases lay in between. This CDR3 comprises 11 residues. The CDR3 spells CAWSGTYEQYF. The CDR3 nucleotides read TGTGCCTGGAGTGGGACCTACGAGCAGTACTTC.

This chain joins TRBV12-5 and TRBJ2-1; D remains unclear. V was cut by 4 bases and J by 9 bases, with 13 bases left in between. The CDR3 runs 13 residues. The germline V gene encodes CDR1 LGHNT and CDR2 FRNRAP. As DNA, the CDR3 is TGTGCTAGTGGTTGGGAATTGGGGTTTGAGCAGTTCTTC. Residues: CASGWELGFEQFF.

The CDR3 loop reads CASEGGPSYEQYF. The CDR3, as DNA: TGTGCTTCTGAGGGCGGCCCCTCCTACGAGCAGTACTTC. The chain is built from TRBV6-1 and TRBJ2-7; D possibly corresponds to TRBD2 (5 bases). There are 13 residues in the CDR3. Germline V gene lookup returns CDR1 MNHNS and CDR2 SASEGT.

This chain uses TRBV2 with TRBJ2-5, with 7 bases matching TRBD2. This CDR3 region has 16 residues. V lost 0 bases and J lost 7; bases outside the gene matches: 11. Germline loops: CDR1 SNHLY, CDR2 FYNNEI. CDR3 DNA sequence: TGTGCCAGCAGTGAAGCGATTCGTCTAGCGGCCTCGACCCAGTACTTC. The encoded protein is CASSEAIRLAASTQYF.

The chain joins TRBV29-1 to TRBJ1-5, with D uncertain. The germline V and J ends were trimmed by 5 bases and 5 bases, with 10 bases remaining between them. The CDR3 is 12 residues long. The germline CDR1 and CDR2 sequences are SQVTM and ANQGSEA. The CDR3 bases are TGCAGCGTTTCGAGTGGCGATCAGCCCCAGCATTTT. Translation: CSVSSGDQPQHF.

The chain links TRBV7-9 to TRBJ2-7, with 13 positions matching TRBD2. J gave up 5 bases and V 3 bases, and 7 bases lay outside the gene matches. The CDR3 is 16 amino acids. Germline CDR1 and CDR2: SEHNR and FQNEAQ (reference sequence). CDR3 in DNA: TGTGCCAGCAGCTTCCGACTAGCGGGAGGTTTAGACGAGCAGTACTTC. Translated: CASSFRLAGGLDEQYF.

This chain connects TRBV5-8 to TRBJ2-7, with TRBD1 matching over 9 bases. The CDR3 runs to 16 residues. From germline, CDR1 is SGHTS and CDR2 YDEGEE. The V gene end was trimmed by 4 bases and the J gene end by 0 bases; junction bases not matched to a gene: 8. The CDR3 DNA reads as TGTGCCAGCAGCAGTACCGGGACAGGGAGCTCCTACGAGCAGTACTTC. Its translation is CASSSTGTGSSYEQYF.

This chain links TRBV28 with TRBJ2-1; TRBD2 agrees at 7 bases. The ends lost 4 bases at V and 8 bases at J; junction bases unmatched: 11. The germline V gene encodes CDR1 MDHEN and CDR2 SYDVKM. The CDR3 runs to 15 residues. CDR3 protein: CASSSGWDAGDEQFF. CDR3 sequence (DNA): TGTGCCAGCAGTTCGGGTTGGGACGCGGGAGATGAGCAGTTCTTC.

This chain links TRBV5-1 with TRBJ2-2; 9 bases map to TRBD1. Germline CDR1 and CDR2: SGHRS and YFSETQ. The CDR3 has 15 amino acids. V trimming: 7 bases; J trimming: 5 bases; junction bases outside the gene matches: 9. The CDR3 spells CASSAGQGRTGELFF. In nucleotides, the CDR3 is TGCGCCAGCTCCGCCGGACAGGGGCGGACCGGGGAGCTGTTTTTT.

With respect to this clone: Other DNA sequences from this sample encode an identical CDR3 as well. The gene calls are TRBV5-1 and TRBJ1-2; D gene ambiguous. Germline-derived CDR1 and CDR2 are SGHRS and YFSETQ. The CDR3 covers 13 residues. Trimming took off 0 bases at V and 1 base at J, with 4 bases between the two ends. The CDR3, as DNA: TGCGCCAGCAGCTTGGGGGGTAACTATGGCTACACCTTC. It yields the protein CASSLGGNYGYTF.

This sequence joins TRBV29-1 and TRBJ2-1; 12 nucleotides align to TRBD2. The trim removed 7 bases at V and 6 bases at J, leaving 7 bases unmatched. The germline gives CDR1 SQVTM, CDR2 ANQGSEA. The CDR3 covers 14 residues. DNA of the CDR3: TGCAGCGGGGCCCGGACTAGCGGGACCAATGAGCAGTTCTTC. Protein: CSGARTSGTNEQFF.

This rearrangement joins TRBV5-1 to TRBJ1-4; TRBD1 matches 7 bases. There are 16 residues in the CDR3. V lost 1 base and J lost 2; bases outside the gene matches: 5. Germline CDR1 and CDR2: SGHRS and YFSETQ. The CDR3 spells CASSLRAGGTNEKLFF. The DNA for the CDR3 is TGCGCCAGCAGCTTGCGGGCAGGGGGGACTAATGAAAAACTGTTTTTT.

This chain joins TRBV4-3 and TRBJ2-1; 8 nucleotides match TRBD2. Germline CDR1 and CDR2: LGHNA and YSLEER. CDR3 length equals 15 residues. V was pared by 4 bases and J by 10 bases, with 12 bases of the junction left unmatched. This CDR3 reads CASSPGTRVVEEQFF. CDR3 nucleotide sequence: TGCGCCAGCAGCCCCGGGACTAGGGTAGTCGAGGAGCAGTTCTTC.

J is TRBJ2-2 and V is TRBV14, with D possibly TRBD2 on 5 matching bases. Germline V gene lookup returns CDR1 SGHDN and CDR2 FVKESK. The CDR3 has 14 amino acids. The germline V and J ends were trimmed by 4 bases and 3 bases, with 9 bases remaining between them. The CDR3 sequence: CASSLRRDTGELFF. As DNA, the CDR3 is TGTGCCAGCAGCCTACGGCGGGACACCGGGGAGCTGTTTTTT. The entire variable domain, with the rest obtained from reference TRBV14 and TRBJ2-2, is as follows: EAGVTQFPSHSVIEKGQTVTLRCDPISGHDNLYWYRRVMGKEIKFLLHFVKESKQDESGMPNNRFLAERTGGTYSTLKVQPAELEDSGVYFCASSLRRDTGELFFGEGSRLTVL.

The chain has TRBV5-1 and TRBJ2-5; D is unresolved. The CDR3 totals 15 residues. Per germline, CDR1 SGHRS and CDR2 YFSETQ. Trimming cost V 2 bases and J 3 bases, with 14 bases left between them. The CDR3 is CASSFNPEGEETQYF. Here the CDR3 DNA reads TGCGCCAGCAGCTTCAATCCCGAAGGCGAAGAGACCCAGTACTTC.

The chain couples TRBV2 to TRBJ1-2; D remains unclear. V was pared by 1 base and J by 4 bases, with 4 bases between. There are 12 residues in the CDR3. Germline loops: CDR1 SNHLY, CDR2 FYNNEI. Here the CDR3 DNA reads TGTGCCAGCAGTGAAGTGAGCTATGGCTACACCTTC. It encodes CASSEVSYGYTF.

The J gene is TRBJ2-7, the V gene TRBV5-1; TRBD2 matches at 9 bases. V trimming: 0 bases; J trimming: 4 bases; junction bases outside the gene matches: 8. Germline loops: CDR1 SGHRS, CDR2 YFSETQ. The CDR3 has 16 residues. The CDR3 here is CASSLDNLAGKYEQYF. CDR3 nucleotides: TGCGCCAGCAGCTTGGACAACCTAGCGGGGAAGTACGAGCAGTACTTC.

Points on this clone: Additional DNA sequences in this sample encode the identical CDR3. This chain joins TRBV5-1 and TRBJ1-5, with 8 positions matching TRBD1. Germline V gives CDR1 SGHRS, CDR2 YFSETQ. Germline trimming cut 4 bases from V and 2 bases from J; bases unmatched to any gene: 5. This CDR3 has 15 amino acids. CDR3 bases: TGCGCCAGCAGCCTAGGACAGGGCGGCAATCAGCCCCAGCATTTT. Its translation is CASSLGQGGNQPQHF.

This CDR3 is CASSLKGAGNQPQHF. In DNA form, the CDR3 reads TGTGCCAGCAGCTTAAAAGGGGCCGGGAATCAGCCCCAGCATTTT. The chain links TRBV7-2 to TRBJ1-5, with a tentative D call TRBD1 (5 bases). The CDR3 extends over 15 amino acids. V was trimmed by 2 bases and J by 4 bases, leaving 12 bases between them. In germline, CDR1 is SGHTA, CDR2 FQGNSA.

The chain couples TRBV7-3 to TRBJ2-2; 9 nucleotides agree with TRBD1. V trimming: 5 bases; J trimming: 1 base; junction bases outside the gene matches: 8. The CDR3 runs 17 residues. The germline CDR1 and CDR2 sequences are SGHTA and FQGTGA. The CDR3 region has the DNA TGTGCCAGCAGCCAACAGGGGGCCCTTCTGAACACCGGGGAGCTGTTTTTT. This encodes CASSQQGALLNTGELFF.

The V and J genes are TRBV28 and TRBJ2-2; 8 nucleotides agree with TRBD2. The V gene end was trimmed by 2 bases and the J gene end by 0 bases; junction bases not matched to a gene: 2. CDR3 length: 16 amino acids. Germline V lookup: CDR1 MDHEN, CDR2 SYDVKM. The CDR3 DNA sequence: TGTGCCAGCAGTTTACTAGCGGGTACGAACACCGGGGAGCTGTTTTTT. It translates to CASSLLAGTNTGELFF.

The V gene is TRBV10-3, the J gene TRBJ2-7; no firm D call. The V gene lost 3 bases and the J gene lost 0 bases, with 12 bases spanning the gap. The CDR3 is 15 residues long. Per the germline V gene, CDR1 is ENHRY and CDR2 is SYGVKD. CDR3: CAISDHWATSYEQYF. DNA of the CDR3: TGTGCCATCAGTGACCACTGGGCTACCTCCTACGAGCAGTACTTC.

The sample holds one count of this clone. The chain is built from TRBV5-1 and TRBJ1-4; D unresolved. The germline V gene has CDR1 SGHRS and CDR2 YFSETQ. The CDR3 has 14 residues. Trimming removed 4 bases at V and 3 bases at J, with 10 bases between. In DNA, the CDR3 is TGCGCCAGCAGCCTCCGACCGGCTAATGAAAAACTGTTTTTT. It is translated as CASSLRPANEKLFF.